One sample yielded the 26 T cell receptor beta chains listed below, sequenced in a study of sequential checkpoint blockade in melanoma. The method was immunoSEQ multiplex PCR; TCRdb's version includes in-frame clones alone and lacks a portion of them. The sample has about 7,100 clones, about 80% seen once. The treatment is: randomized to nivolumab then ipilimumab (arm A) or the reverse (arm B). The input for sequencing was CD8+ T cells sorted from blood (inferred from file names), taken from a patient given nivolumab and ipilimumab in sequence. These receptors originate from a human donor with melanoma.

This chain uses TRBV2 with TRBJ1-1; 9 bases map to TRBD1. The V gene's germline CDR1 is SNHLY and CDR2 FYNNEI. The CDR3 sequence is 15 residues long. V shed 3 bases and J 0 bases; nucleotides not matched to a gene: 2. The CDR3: CASSEGTGMNTEAFF. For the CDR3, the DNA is TGTGCCAGCAGTGAGGGGACAGGGATGAACACTGAAGCTTTCTTT. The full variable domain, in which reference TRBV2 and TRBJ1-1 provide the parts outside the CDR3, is EPEVTQTPSHQVTQMGQEVILRCVPISNHLYFYWYRQILGQKVEFLVSFYNNEISEKSEIFDDQFSVERPDGSNFTLKIRSTKLEDSAMYFCASSEGTGMNTEAFFGQGTRLTVV.

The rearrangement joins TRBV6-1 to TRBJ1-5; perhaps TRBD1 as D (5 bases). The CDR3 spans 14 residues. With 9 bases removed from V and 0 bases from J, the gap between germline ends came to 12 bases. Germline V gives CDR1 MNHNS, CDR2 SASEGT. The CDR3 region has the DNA TGTGCCAGTAATACAGGCTATAGCAATCAGCCCCAGCATTTT. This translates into CASNTGYSNQPQHF.

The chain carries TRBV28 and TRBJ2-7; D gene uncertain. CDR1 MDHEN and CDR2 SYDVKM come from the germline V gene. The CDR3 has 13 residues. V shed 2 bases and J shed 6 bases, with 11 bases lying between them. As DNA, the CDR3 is TGTGCCAGCAGTTTACGGTCGATTTCCGAGCAGTACTTC. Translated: CASSLRSISEQYF.

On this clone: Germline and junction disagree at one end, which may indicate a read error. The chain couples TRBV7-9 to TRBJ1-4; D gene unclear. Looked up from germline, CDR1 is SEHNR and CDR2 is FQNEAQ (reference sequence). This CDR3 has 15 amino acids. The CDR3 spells CASSQDGGSNEKLFF. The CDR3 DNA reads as TGCGCCAGCAGCCAAGATGGAGGTTCTAATGAAAAACTGTTTTTT.

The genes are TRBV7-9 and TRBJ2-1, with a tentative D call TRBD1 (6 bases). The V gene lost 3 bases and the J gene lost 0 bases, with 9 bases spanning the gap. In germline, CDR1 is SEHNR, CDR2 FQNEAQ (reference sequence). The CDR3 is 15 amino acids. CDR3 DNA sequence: TGTGCCAGCAGCTTGAAGGACAGCTCCTACAATGAGCAGTTCTTC. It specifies CASSLKDSSYNEQFF.

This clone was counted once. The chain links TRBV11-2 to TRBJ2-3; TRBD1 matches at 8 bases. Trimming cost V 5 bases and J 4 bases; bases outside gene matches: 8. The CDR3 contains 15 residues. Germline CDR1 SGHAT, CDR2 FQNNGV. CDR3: CASSPTTGEADTQYF. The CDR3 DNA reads TGTGCCAGCAGCCCTACGACAGGGGAGGCAGATACGCAGTATTTT.

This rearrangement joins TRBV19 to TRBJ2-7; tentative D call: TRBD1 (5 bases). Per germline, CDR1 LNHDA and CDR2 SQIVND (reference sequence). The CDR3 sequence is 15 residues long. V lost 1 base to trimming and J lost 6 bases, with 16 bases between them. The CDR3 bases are TGTGCCAGTAGTATAGTTGCAGGGCGGTATGCCGAGCAGTACTTC. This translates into CASSIVAGRYAEQYF.

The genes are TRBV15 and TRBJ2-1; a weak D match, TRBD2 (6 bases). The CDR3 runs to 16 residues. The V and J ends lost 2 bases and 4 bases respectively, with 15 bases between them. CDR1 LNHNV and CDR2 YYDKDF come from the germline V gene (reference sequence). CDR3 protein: CATSRSTTGGYNEQFF. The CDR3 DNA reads TGTGCCACCAGCAGATCTACCACCGGGGGATACAATGAGCAGTTCTTC.

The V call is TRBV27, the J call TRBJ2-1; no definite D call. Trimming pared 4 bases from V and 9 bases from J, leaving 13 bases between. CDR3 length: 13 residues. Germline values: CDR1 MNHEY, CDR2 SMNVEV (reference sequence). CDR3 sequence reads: CASSYSSTLEQFF. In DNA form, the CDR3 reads TGTGCCAGCAGTTATAGCTCAACTCTTGAGCAGTTCTTC.

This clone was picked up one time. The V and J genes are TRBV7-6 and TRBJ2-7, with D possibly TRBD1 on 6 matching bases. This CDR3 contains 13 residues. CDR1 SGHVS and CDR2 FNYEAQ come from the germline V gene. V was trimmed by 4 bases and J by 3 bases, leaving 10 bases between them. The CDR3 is CASSSGTFYEQYF. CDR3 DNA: TGTGCCAGCAGCTCCGGGACATTCTACGAGCAGTACTTC.

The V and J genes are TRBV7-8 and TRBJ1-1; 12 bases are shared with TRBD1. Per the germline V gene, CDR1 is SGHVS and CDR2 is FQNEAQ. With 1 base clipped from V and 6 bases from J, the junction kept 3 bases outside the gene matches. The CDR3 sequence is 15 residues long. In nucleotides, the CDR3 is TGTGCCAGCAGCTTAGAGGGACAGGGGGCGGCTGAAGCTTTCTTT. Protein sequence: CASSLEGQGAAEAFF.

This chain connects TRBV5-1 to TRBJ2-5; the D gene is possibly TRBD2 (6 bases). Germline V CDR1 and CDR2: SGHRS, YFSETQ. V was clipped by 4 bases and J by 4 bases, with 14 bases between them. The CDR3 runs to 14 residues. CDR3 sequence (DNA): TGCGCCAGCAGCCCAACGGGACTCCCAGAGACCCAGTACTTC. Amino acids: CASSPTGLPETQYF.

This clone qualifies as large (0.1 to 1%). CDR3 region: CASGDRAYNEQFF. Here the CDR3 DNA reads TGTGCTAGCGGGGACAGAGCCTACAATGAGCAGTTCTTC. The chain couples TRBV27 to TRBJ2-1; possible D gene TRBD2, 8 bases. CDR1 and CDR2 (germline): MNHEY, SMNVEV (reference sequence). This CDR3 is built from 13 residues.

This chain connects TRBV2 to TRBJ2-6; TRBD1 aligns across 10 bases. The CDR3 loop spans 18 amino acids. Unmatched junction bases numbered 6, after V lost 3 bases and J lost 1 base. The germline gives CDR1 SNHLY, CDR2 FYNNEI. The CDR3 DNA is TGTGCCAGCAGTGATCCCCGGGACAGGGGTTCTGGGGCCAACGTCCTGACTTTC. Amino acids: CASSDPRDRGSGANVLTF.

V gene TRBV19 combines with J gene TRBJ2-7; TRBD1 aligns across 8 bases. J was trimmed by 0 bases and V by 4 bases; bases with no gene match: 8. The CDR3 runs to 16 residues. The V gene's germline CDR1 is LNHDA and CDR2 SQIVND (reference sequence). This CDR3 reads CASSTRQGSSSYEQYF. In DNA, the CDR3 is TGTGCCAGTAGTACAAGACAGGGGTCAAGCTCCTACGAGCAGTACTTC.

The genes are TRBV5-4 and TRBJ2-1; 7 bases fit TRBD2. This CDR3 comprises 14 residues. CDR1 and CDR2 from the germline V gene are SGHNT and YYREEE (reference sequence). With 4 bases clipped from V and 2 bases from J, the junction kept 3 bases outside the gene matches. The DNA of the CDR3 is TGTGCCAGCAGCGGGGGAGGGGCCTACAATGAGCAGTTCTTC. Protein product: CASSGGGAYNEQFF.

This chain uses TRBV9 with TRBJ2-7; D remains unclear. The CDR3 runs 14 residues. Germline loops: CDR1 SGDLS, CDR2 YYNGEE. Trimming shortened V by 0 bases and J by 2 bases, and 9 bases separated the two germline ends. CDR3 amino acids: CASSVGAFTYEQYF. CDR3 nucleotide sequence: TGTGCCAGCAGCGTAGGAGCATTTACCTACGAGCAGTACTTC.

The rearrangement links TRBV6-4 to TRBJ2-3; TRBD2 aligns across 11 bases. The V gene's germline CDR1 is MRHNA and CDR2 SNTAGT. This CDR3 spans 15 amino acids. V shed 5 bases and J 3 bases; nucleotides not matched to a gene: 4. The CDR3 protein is CASSTGTSGTDTQYF. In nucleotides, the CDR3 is TGTGCCAGCAGTACAGGGACTAGCGGTACAGATACGCAGTATTTT.

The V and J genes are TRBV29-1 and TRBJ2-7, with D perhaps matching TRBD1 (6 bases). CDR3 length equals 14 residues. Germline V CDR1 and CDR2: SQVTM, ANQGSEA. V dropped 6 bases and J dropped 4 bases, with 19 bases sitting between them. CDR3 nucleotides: TGCAGCGTCGAGACAGGCCGCGGTGGGTACGAGCAGTACTTC. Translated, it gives CSVETGRGGYEQYF.

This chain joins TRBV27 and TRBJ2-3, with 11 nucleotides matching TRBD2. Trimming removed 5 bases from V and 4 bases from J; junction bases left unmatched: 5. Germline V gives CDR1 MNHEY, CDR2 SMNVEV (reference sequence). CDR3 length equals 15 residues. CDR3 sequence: CASSMTSGMSDTQYF. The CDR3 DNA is TGTGCCAGCAGTATGACTAGCGGGATGTCAGATACGCAGTATTTT.

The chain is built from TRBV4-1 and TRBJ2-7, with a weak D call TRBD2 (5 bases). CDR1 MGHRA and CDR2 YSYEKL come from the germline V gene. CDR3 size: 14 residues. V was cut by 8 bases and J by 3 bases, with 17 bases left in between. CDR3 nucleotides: TGCGCCAGCGGCCCGCCGAGCGGCAGCTACGAGCAGTACTTC. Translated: CASGPPSGSYEQYF.

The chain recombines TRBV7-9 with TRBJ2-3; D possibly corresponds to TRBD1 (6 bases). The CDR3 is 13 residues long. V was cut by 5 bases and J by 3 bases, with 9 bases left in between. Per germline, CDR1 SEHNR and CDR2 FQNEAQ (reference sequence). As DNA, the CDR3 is TGTGCCAGCAGCCCGGACAGTACAGATACGCAGTATTTT. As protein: CASSPDSTDTQYF.

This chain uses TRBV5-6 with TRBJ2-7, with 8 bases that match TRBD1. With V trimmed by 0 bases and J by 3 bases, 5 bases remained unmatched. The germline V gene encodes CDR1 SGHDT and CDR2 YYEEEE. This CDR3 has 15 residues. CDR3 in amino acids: CASSLEGQGYYEQYF. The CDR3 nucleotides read TGTGCCAGCAGCTTGGAAGGACAGGGTTACTACGAGCAGTACTTC. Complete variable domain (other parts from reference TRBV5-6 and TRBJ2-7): DAGVTQSPTHLIKTRGQQVTLRCSPKSGHDTVSWYQQALGQGPQFIFQYYEEEERQRGNFPDRFSGHQFPNYSSELNVNALLLGDSALYLCASSLEGQGYYEQYFGPGTRLTVT.

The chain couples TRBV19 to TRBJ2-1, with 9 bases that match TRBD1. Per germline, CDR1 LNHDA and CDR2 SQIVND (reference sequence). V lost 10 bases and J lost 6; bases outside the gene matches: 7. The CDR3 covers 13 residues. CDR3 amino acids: CATRGQGGNEQFF. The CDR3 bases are TGTGCCACCCGGGGACAGGGAGGCAATGAGCAGTTCTTC.

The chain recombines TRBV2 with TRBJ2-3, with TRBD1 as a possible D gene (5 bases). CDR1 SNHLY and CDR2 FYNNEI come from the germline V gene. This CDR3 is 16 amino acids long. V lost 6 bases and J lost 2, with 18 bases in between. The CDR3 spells CASSPFRAPTTDTQYF. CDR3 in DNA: TGTGCCAGCAGCCCATTCAGGGCCCCAACCACAGATACGCAGTATTTT.

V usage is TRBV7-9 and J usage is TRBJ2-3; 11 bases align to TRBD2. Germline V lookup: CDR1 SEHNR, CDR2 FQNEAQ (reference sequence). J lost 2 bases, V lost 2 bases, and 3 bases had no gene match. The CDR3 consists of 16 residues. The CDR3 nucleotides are TGTGCCAGCAGCTTAACTAGCGGGAGACCCACAGATACGCAGTATTTT. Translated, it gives CASSLTSGRPTDTQYF.